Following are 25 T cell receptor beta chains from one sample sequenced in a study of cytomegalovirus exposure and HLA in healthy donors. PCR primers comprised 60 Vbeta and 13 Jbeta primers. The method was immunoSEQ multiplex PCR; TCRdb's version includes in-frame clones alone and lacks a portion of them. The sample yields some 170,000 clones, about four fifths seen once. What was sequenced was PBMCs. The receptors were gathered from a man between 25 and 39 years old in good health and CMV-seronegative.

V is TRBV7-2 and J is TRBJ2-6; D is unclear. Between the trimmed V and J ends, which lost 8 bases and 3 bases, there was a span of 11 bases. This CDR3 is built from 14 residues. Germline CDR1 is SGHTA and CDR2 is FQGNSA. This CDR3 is CASSREVGANVLTF. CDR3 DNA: TGTGCCAGCTCAAGAGAGGTTGGGGCCAACGTCCTGACTTTC.

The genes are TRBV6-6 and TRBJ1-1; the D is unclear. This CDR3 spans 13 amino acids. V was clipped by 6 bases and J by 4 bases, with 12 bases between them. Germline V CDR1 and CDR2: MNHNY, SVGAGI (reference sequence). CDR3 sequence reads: CASSSGAVTEAFF. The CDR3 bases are TGTGCCAGCAGCTCGGGTGCGGTCACTGAAGCTTTCTTT.

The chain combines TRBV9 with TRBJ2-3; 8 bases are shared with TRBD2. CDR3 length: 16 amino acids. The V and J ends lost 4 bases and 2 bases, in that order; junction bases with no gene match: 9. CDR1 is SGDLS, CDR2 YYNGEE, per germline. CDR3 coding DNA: TGTGCCAGCAGCACTTTAGCGGGGAGGAACACAGATACGCAGTATTTT. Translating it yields CASSTLAGRNTDTQYF.

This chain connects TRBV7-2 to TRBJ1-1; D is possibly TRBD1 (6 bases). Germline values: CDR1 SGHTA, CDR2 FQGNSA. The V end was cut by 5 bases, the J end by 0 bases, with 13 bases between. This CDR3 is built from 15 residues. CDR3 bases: TGTGCCAGCAGCCTTCCCAGGGGATTGAACACTGAAGCTTTCTTT. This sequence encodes CASSLPRGLNTEAFF.

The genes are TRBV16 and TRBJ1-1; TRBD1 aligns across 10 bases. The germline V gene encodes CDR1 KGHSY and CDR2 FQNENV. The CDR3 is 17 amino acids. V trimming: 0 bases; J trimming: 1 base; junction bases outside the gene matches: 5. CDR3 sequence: CASSQSATGGPNTEAFF. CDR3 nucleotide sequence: TGTGCCAGCAGCCAATCCGCGACAGGGGGCCCGAACACTGAAGCTTTCTTT.

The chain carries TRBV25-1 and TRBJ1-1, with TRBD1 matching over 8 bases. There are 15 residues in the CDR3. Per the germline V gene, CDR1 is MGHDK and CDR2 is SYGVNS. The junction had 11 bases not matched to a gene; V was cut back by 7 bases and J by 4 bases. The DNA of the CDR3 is TGTGCCAGCACCCCCCTGGACAGGGAGGTCACTGAAGCTTTCTTT. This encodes CASTPLDREVTEAFF.

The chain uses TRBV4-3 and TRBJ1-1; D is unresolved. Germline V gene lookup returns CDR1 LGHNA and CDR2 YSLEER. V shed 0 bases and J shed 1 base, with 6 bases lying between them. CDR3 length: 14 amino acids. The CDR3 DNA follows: TGCGCCAGCAGCCAAGATTTGAGGAACACTGAAGCTTTCTTT. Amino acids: CASSQDLRNTEAFF.

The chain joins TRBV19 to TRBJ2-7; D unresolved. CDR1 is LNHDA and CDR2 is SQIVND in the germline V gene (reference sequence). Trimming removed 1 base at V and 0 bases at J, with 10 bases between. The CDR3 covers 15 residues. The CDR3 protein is CASSIGASDSYEQYF. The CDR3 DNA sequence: TGTGCCAGTAGTATAGGGGCTTCCGACTCCTACGAGCAGTACTTC.

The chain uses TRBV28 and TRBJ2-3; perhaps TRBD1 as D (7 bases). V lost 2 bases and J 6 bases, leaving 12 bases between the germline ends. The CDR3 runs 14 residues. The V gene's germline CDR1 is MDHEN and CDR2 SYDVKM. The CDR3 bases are TGTGCCAGCAGTTTAAGGCAGGGGGGTGATACGCAGTATTTT. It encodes CASSLRQGGDTQYF.

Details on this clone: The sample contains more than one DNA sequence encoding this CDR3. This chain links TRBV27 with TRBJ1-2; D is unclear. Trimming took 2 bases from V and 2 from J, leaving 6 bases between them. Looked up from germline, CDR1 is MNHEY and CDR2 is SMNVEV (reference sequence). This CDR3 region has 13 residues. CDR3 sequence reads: CASSLGQNYGYTF. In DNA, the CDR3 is TGTGCCAGCAGTTTAGGGCAGAACTATGGCTACACCTTC.

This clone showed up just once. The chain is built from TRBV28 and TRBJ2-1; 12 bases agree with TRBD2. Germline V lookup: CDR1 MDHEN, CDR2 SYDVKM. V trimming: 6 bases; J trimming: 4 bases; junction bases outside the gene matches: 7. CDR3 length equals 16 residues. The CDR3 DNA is TGTGCCAGCAGCGATAACCTAGCGGGAGGGTACAATGAGCAGTTCTTC. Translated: CASSDNLAGGYNEQFF.

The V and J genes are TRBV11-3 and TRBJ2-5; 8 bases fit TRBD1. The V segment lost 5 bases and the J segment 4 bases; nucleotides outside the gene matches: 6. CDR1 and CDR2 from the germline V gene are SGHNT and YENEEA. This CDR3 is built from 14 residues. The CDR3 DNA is TGTGCCAGCAGCGGCTGGGGGACAGGAGAGACCCAGTACTTC. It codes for CASSGWGTGETQYF. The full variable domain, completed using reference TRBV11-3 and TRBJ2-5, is EAGVVQSPRYKIIEKKQPVAFWCNPISGHNTLYWYLQNLGQGPELLIRYENEEAVDDSQLPKDRFSAERLKGVDSTLKIQPAELGDSAVYLCASSGWGTGETQYFGPGTRLLVL.

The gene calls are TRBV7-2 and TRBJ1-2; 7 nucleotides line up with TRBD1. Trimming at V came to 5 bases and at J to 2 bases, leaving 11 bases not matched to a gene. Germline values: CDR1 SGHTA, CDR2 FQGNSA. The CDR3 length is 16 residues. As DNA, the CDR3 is TGTGCCAGCAGCCCAAGGGTTAACAGGGGCAACTATGGCTACACCTTC. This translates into CASSPRVNRGNYGYTF.

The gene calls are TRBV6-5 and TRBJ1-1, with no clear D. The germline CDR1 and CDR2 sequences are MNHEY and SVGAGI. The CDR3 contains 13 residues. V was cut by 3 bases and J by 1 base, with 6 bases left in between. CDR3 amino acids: CASSYTRNTEAFF. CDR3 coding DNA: TGTGCCAGCAGTTATACGAGGAACACTGAAGCTTTCTTT.

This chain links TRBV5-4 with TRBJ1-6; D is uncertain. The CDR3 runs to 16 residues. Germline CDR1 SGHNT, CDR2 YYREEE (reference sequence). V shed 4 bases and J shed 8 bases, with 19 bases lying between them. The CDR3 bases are TGTGCCAGCAGCCCTCGGGGAGTGAGTATGGATTCACCCCTCCACTTT. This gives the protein CASSPRGVSMDSPLHF.

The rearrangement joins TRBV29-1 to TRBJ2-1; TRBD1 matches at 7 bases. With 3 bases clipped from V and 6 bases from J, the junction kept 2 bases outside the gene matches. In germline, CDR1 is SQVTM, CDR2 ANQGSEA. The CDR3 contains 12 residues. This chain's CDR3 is CSVDYRGNEQFF. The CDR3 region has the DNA TGCAGCGTTGATTACAGGGGCAATGAGCAGTTCTTC.

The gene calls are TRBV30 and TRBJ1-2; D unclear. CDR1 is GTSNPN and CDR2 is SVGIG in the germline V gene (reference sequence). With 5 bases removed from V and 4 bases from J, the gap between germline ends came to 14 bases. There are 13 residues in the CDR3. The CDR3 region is CAWFSGFGYGYTF. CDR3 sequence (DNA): TGTGCCTGGTTCTCGGGGTTCGGCTATGGCTACACCTTC.

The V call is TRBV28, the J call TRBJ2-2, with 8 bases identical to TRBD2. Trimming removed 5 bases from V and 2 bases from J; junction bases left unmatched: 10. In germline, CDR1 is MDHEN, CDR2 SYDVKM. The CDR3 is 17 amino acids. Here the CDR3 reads CASSRPLAGVNTGELFF. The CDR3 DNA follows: TGTGCCAGCAGTCGGCCCCTAGCGGGTGTTAACACCGGGGAGCTGTTTTTT.

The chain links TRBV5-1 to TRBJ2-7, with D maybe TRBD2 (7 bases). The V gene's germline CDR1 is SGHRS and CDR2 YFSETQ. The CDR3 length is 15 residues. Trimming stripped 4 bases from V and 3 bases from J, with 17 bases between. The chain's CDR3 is CASSKTQGTNYEQYF. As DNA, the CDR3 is TGCGCCAGCAGCAAGACTCAGGGGACTAACTACGAGCAGTACTTC.

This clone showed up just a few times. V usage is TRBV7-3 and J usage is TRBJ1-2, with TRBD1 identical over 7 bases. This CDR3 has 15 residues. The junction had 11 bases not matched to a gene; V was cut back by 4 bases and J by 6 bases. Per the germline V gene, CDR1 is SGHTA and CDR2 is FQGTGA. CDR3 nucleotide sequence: TGTGCCAGCAGCTCCCCCGGACAGGACTGGGATGGCTACACCTTC. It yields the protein CASSSPGQDWDGYTF.

The CDR3 DNA reads TGTGCCAGCAGCCCGCAGACAGGGCCCCACGAGCAGTACTTC. Its protein is CASSPQTGPHEQYF. The rearrangement uses TRBV14 and TRBJ2-5, with 7 bases lining up with TRBD1. The last part of the DNA fits TRBJ2-7 better; the J call may be wrong. CDR3 length equals 14 residues. The V gene's germline CDR1 is SGHDN and CDR2 FVKESK.

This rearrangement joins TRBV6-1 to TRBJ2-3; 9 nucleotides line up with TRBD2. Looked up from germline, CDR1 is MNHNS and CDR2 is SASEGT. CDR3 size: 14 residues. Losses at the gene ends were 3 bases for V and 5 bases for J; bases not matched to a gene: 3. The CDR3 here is CASSEAGGLDTQYF. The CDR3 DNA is TGTGCCAGCAGTGAGGCGGGAGGGTTAGATACGCAGTATTTT.

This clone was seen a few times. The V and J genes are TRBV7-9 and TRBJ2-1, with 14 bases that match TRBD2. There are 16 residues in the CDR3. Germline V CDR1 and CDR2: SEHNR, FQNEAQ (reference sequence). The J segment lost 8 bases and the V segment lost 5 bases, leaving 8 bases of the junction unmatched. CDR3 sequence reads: CASSTRLAGGNDEQFF. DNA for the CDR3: TGTGCCAGCAGCACCCGACTAGCGGGAGGGAACGATGAGCAGTTCTTC. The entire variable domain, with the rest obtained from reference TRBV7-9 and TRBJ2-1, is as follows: DTGVSQNPRHKITKRGQNVTFRCDPISEHNRLYWYRQTLGQGPEFLTYFQNEAQLEKSRLLSDRFSAERPKGSFSTLEIQRTEQGDSAMYLCASSTRLAGGNDEQFFGPGTRLTVL.

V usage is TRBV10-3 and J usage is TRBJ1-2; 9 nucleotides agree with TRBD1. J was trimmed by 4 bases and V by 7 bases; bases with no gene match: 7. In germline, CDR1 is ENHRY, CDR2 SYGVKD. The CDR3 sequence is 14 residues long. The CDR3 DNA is TGTGCCATCACCCGACAGGGGGGAGGCTATGGCTACACCTTC. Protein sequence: CAITRQGGGYGYTF.

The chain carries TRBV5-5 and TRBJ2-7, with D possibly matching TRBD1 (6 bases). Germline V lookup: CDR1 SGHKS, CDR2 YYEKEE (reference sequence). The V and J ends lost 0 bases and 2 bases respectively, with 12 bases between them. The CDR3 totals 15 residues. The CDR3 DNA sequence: TGTGCCAGCAGCTTGGAACAGGGCCCACCCTACGAGCAGTACTTC. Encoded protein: CASSLEQGPPYEQYF. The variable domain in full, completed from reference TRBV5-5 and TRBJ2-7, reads DAGVTQSPTHLIKTRGQQVTLRCSPISGHKSVSWYQQVLGQGPQFIFQYYEKEERGRGNFPDRFSARQFPNYSSELNVNALLLGDSALYLCASSLEQGPPYEQYFGPGTRLTVT.